The subject of this entry is one T cell receptor beta chain. Clones were read by immunoSEQ multiplex PCR, and TCRdb kept only the in-frame ones, dropping some. The sample lists about 300,000 clones, 80% to 90% occurring once. This CDR3 is 15 amino acids long. The V and J ends lost 6 bases and 3 bases, in that order; junction bases with no gene match: 6. The germline V gene encodes CDR1 MNHNY and CDR2 SVGAGI (reference sequence). The sample is drawn from a study of blood T cell repertoires in COVID-19. As for the study in general: PBMCs, B-cell-depleted T cells, or T cells provided the cDNA or gDNA that made up the material.

Specimen: peripheral blood. The V call is TRBV6-6, the J call TRBJ2-7; 12 bases fit TRBD1. The origin of this receptor is a woman between 50 and 59 years old with COVID-19, enrolled during active disease. CDR3 DNA sequence: TGTGCCAGCAGCCCCGGGACAGGGGGCGTCTACGAGCAGTACTTC. Its translation: CASSPGTGGVYEQYF.